The 19 T cell receptor beta chains given below trace back to one sample, sequenced in a study of cytomegalovirus exposure and HLA in healthy donors. The PCR made use of 60 Vbeta and 13 Jbeta primers. TCRdb's table, derived via immunoSEQ multiplex PCR, lists solely in-frame clones and lacks some. The repertoire holds 130,000 or so clones, with 8% to 9.5% as singletons. Sequenced sample: PBMCs. These TCRs come from a man in his forties or fifties in good health and CMV-seronegative.

This clone was seen only a few times. V usage is TRBV5-6 and J usage is TRBJ1-2, with 10 bases aligning to TRBD1. V trimming: 2 bases; J trimming: 0 bases; junction bases outside the gene matches: 4. CDR1 is SGHDT, CDR2 YYEEEE, per germline. The CDR3 consists of 16 residues. This CDR3 is CASSFGTGAPNYGYTF. CDR3 nucleotides: TGTGCCAGCAGCTTCGGGACAGGGGCCCCTAACTATGGCTACACCTTC.

V gene TRBV2 combines with J gene TRBJ1-6, with 8 bases identical to TRBD1. Germline-derived CDR1 and CDR2 are SNHLY and FYNNEI. The CDR3 runs 15 residues. V was clipped by 6 bases and J by 7 bases; unmatched bases: 8. The CDR3 sequence is CASSLRDRQNSPLHF. The CDR3 bases are TGTGCCAGCAGCCTAAGGGACAGGCAGAATTCACCCCTCCACTTT.

The genes are TRBV9 and TRBJ2-7; TRBD2 agrees at 8 bases. The J segment lost 0 bases and the V segment lost 3 bases, leaving 5 bases of the junction unmatched. The CDR3 sequence is 15 residues long. In germline, CDR1 is SGDLS, CDR2 YYNGEE. Here the CDR3 reads CASSGPGTSSYEQYF. The CDR3 region has the DNA TGTGCCAGCAGCGGCCCAGGGACTAGCTCCTACGAGCAGTACTTC.

This clone was counted a few times. V is TRBV5-4 and J is TRBJ2-5, with TRBD2 matching over 13 bases. The CDR3 spans 15 residues. V was pared by 4 bases and J by 2 bases, with 2 bases of the junction left unmatched. The germline V gene encodes CDR1 SGHNT and CDR2 YYREEE (reference sequence). The CDR3 here is CASSTGLAGQETQYF. The CDR3 nucleotides read TGTGCCAGCAGCACGGGACTAGCGGGACAAGAGACCCAGTACTTC.

The V and J genes are TRBV5-1 and TRBJ2-7, with 7 nucleotides matching TRBD1. V lost 4 bases, J lost 7 bases, and 11 bases stayed unmatched. Germline V gives CDR1 SGHRS, CDR2 YFSETQ. The CDR3 contains 14 residues. CDR3 nucleotides: TGCGCCAGCAGCCTGAGACAGGGTGGGAAGGAGCAGTACTTC. It specifies CASSLRQGGKEQYF. Complete variable domain (other parts from reference TRBV5-1 and TRBJ2-7): KAGVTQTPRYLIKTRGQQVTLSCSPISGHRSVSWYQQTPGQGLQFLFEYFSETQRNKGNFPGRFSGRQFSNSRSEMNVSTLELGDSALYLCASSLRQGGKEQYFGPGTRLTVT.

Concerning this clone itself: The same CDR3 can be traced to other DNA sequences in this sample. The chain couples TRBV5-1 to TRBJ1-1, with D maybe TRBD1 (5 bases). Per germline, CDR1 SGHRS and CDR2 YFSETQ. Between the trimmed V and J ends, which lost 0 bases and 5 bases, there was a span of 11 bases. CDR3 length: 14 amino acids. The CDR3 spells CASSLAGGGTEAFF. CDR3 DNA sequence: TGCGCCAGCAGCTTGGCCGGCGGGGGAACTGAAGCTTTCTTT.

This chain connects TRBV6-6 to TRBJ2-3; 13 positions match TRBD2. Trimming took 3 bases from V and 1 from J; bases not matched to a gene: 1. The CDR3 extends over 16 amino acids. Germline CDR1 reads MNHNY; CDR2 reads SVGAGI (reference sequence). CDR3 region: CASSYGLAGGTDTQYF. The CDR3 DNA sequence: TGTGCCAGCAGTTATGGACTAGCGGGAGGCACAGATACGCAGTATTTT.

Only a few counts were recorded for this clone. The chain uses TRBV10-3 and TRBJ1-6; no firm D call. V gave up 0 bases and J gave up 7 bases, with 10 bases separating them. Germline CDR1 and CDR2: ENHRY and SYGVKD. CDR3 length: 15 amino acids. The CDR3 sequence: CAISESPQENSPLHF. The DNA of the CDR3 is TGTGCCATCAGTGAGTCCCCCCAGGAAAATTCACCCCTCCACTTT.

The chain joins TRBV6-4 to TRBJ2-2, with 8 bases fitting TRBD1. CDR1 is MRHNA and CDR2 is SNTAGT in the germline V gene. V gave up 5 bases and J gave up 5 bases; unmatched junction bases: 7. This CDR3 is 15 amino acids long. This CDR3 reads CASSTTGVDTGELFF. The CDR3, as DNA: TGTGCCAGCAGTACGACAGGGGTGGATACCGGGGAGCTGTTTTTT.

This clone appeared a few times. The rearrangement uses TRBV5-4 and TRBJ2-5, with 8 bases aligning to TRBD1. The CDR3 consists of 16 residues. Germline CDR1 and CDR2: SGHNT and YYREEE (reference sequence). After removal of 1 base from V and 4 bases from J, the junction contained 9 bases not matched to a gene. This CDR3 is CASSLPGQGAVETQYF. The DNA of the CDR3 is TGTGCCAGCAGCTTGCCGGGGCAGGGGGCTGTAGAGACCCAGTACTTC.

This clone appeared a few times. This chain's CDR3 is CASSVPPLAQPQHF. CDR3 bases: TGTGCCAGCAGTGTCCCCCCTTTGGCCCAGCCCCAGCATTTT. The gene calls are TRBV27 and TRBJ1-5; D is unresolved. The CDR3 contains 14 residues. The V gene lost 5 bases and the J gene lost 7 bases, with 15 bases spanning the gap. CDR1 is MNHEY, CDR2 SMNVEV, per germline (reference sequence).

The CDR3 loop is CASSLSSGVLTYEQYF. The DNA for the CDR3 is TGTGCCAGCAGTTTATCGTCCGGGGTCCTGACCTACGAGCAGTACTTC. The chain joins TRBV27 to TRBJ2-7; D possibly corresponds to TRBD2 (5 bases). The V end lost 0 bases, the J end lost 2 bases, and 14 bases lay between the germline ends. This CDR3 spans 16 amino acids. Germline V gene sequence: CDR1 MNHEY, CDR2 SMNVEV (reference sequence).

This clone has just a few counts. The gene calls are TRBV27 and TRBJ2-5; 8 bases are a match to TRBD1. The ends lost 6 bases at V and 2 bases at J; junction bases unmatched: 2. Germline values: CDR1 MNHEY, CDR2 SMNVEV (reference sequence). The CDR3 extends over 13 amino acids. Written as DNA, the CDR3 is TGTGCCAGCAGGCGGACAGGGCAAGAGACCCAGTACTTC. Encoded protein: CASRRTGQETQYF.

The chain has TRBV11-2 and TRBJ2-7, with TRBD1 identical over 10 bases. Germline V gene lookup returns CDR1 SGHAT and CDR2 FQNNGV. The CDR3 length is 16 residues. V lost 5 bases, J lost 2 bases, and 9 bases stayed unmatched. The DNA of the CDR3 is TGTGCCAGCAGCGCGGGACAGGGGATCGGACCCTACGAGCAGTACTTC. This gives the protein CASSAGQGIGPYEQYF.

The chain is built from TRBV2 and TRBJ2-1, with a tentative D call TRBD2 (6 bases). Per the germline V gene, CDR1 is SNHLY and CDR2 is FYNNEI. Trimming removed 3 bases at V and 4 bases at J, with 7 bases between. This CDR3 region has 13 residues. CDR3 nucleotides: TGTGCCAGCAGTGAGGGACTGTACAATGAGCAGTTCTTC. This encodes CASSEGLYNEQFF.

This chain uses TRBV19 with TRBJ2-5; tentative D call: TRBD1 (5 bases). The CDR3 has 12 amino acids. The ends were cut back, 4 bases at V and 4 bases at J, with 7 bases in the middle. The germline V gene encodes CDR1 LNHDA and CDR2 SQIVND (reference sequence). CDR3 bases: TGTGCCAGTAGTAAGGGGTTAGAGACCCAGTACTTC. This translates into CASSKGLETQYF.

A few counts support this clone. The V gene is TRBV5-4, the J gene TRBJ2-3, with 14 bases matching TRBD2. Germline CDR1 SGHNT, CDR2 YYREEE (reference sequence). V trimming: 4 bases; J trimming: 2 bases; junction bases outside the gene matches: 6. This CDR3 contains 17 residues. CDR3 nucleotide sequence: TGTGCCAGCAGCCTGGGGACTAGCGGGGGCCTCACAGATACGCAGTATTTT. Its protein product is CASSLGTSGGLTDTQYF.

This clone showed up just a few times. The chain joins TRBV6-1 to TRBJ1-1, with D possibly TRBD1 on 5 matching bases. V shed 10 bases and J shed 5 bases, with 20 bases lying between them. The CDR3 has 14 amino acids. Germline V gene data show CDR1 as MNHNS and CDR2 as SASEGT. This CDR3 reads CATTAGGPETEAFF. CDR3 nucleotides: TGTGCCACCACAGCCGGGGGTCCGGAGACTGAAGCTTTCTTT.

This clone appeared a few times. V usage is TRBV4-3 and J usage is TRBJ1-5, with a possible D match to TRBD1 (6 bases). CDR1 is LGHNA, CDR2 YSLEER, per germline. The CDR3 covers 13 residues. The V gene lost 3 bases and the J gene lost 7 bases, with 10 bases spanning the gap. The CDR3 loop is CASSQTQGQPQHF. The CDR3 region has the DNA TGCGCCAGCAGCCAGACACAGGGACAGCCCCAGCATTTT.